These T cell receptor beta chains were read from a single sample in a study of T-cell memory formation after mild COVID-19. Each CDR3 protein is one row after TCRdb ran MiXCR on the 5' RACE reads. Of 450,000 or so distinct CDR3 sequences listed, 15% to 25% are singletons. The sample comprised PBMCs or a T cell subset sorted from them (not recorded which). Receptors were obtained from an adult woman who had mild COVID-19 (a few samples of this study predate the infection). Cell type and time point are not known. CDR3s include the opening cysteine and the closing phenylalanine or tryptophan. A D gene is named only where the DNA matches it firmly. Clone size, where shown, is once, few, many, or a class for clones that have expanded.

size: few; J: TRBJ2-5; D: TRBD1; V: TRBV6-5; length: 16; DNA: TGTGCCAGCAGTCCAACGAGGACAGGGGGCAGGGAGACCCAGTACTTC; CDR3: CASSPTRTGGRETQYF
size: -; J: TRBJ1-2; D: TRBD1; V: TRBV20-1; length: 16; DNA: TGCAGTGCTAGAGATCGCCGGGACAGGGGACGATATGGCTACACCTTC; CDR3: CSARDRRDRGRYGYTF
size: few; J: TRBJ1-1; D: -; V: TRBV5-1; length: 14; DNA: TGCGCCAGCAGCCCCGGGTGGGGATACACTGAAGCTTTCTTT; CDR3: CASSPGWGYTEAFF
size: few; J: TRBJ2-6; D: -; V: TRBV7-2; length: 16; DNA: TGTGCCAGCAGCTCCCTGATCCGCTCTGGGGCCAACGTCCTGACTTTC; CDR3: CASSSLIRSGANVLTF
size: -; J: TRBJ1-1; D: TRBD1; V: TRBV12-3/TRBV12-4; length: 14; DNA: TGTGCCAGCACCCTGGGACAGTTGAACACTGAAGCTTTCTTT; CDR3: CASTLGQLNTEAFF
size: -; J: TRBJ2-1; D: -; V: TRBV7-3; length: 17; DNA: TGTGCCAGCAGCTTAACGGTGGTCCCGCGATTCCCCAATGAGCAGTTCTTC; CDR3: CASSLTVVPRFPNEQFF
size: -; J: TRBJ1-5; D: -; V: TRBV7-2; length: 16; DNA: TGTGCCAGCAGCTTAGAATCTAAGGGCCGGGGATACTACCAGCATTTT; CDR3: CASSLESKGRGYYQHF
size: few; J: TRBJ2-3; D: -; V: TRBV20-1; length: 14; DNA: TGCAGTGCCCAGGCAGGGTCCGGAACAGATACGCAGTATTTT; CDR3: CSAQAGSGTDTQYF
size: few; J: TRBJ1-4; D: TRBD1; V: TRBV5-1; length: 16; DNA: TGCGCCAGCAGCATCGGGACAGGGACAACTAATGAAAAACTGTTTTTT; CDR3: CASSIGTGTTNEKLFF
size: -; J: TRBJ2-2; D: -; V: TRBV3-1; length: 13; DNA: TGTTCCAGCAGCCAAGTGGGTACCGGGGAGCTGTTTTTT; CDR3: CSSSQVGTGELFF
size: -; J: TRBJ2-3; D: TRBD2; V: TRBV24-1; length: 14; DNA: TGTGCCACCAGTGACGGGAGGAGATCAGATACGCAGTATTTT; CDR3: CATSDGRRSDTQYF
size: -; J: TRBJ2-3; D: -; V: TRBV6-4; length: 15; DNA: TGTGCCAGCAGTGCCTTTAGCGGCAGCACAGATACGCAGTATTTT; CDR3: CASSAFSGSTDTQYF
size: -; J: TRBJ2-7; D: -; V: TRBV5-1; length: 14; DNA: TGCGCCAGCAGCTTGGGGGACCTATCCTACGAGCAGTACTTC; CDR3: CASSLGDLSYEQYF
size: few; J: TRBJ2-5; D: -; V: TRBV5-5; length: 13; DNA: TGTGCCAGCAGCGCGGACAACCAAGAGACCCAGTACTTC; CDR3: CASSADNQETQYF